The 28 T cell receptor beta chains below come from one sample, sequenced in a study of T cell responses to AZD1222 COVID-19 vaccine. The method was immunoSEQ multiplex PCR; TCRdb's version includes in-frame clones alone and lacks a portion of them. The sample has more than 110,000 clones; around 90% are singletons. Material: peripheral blood, obtained on day 0 of AZD1222 vaccination. The receptor set was obtained from an adult in good health.

The rearrangement uses TRBV19 and TRBJ1-5, with 8 bases that match TRBD1. The V and J ends lost 10 bases and 6 bases, in that order; junction bases with no gene match: 11. The germline gives CDR1 LNHDA, CDR2 SQIVND (reference sequence). The length of the CDR3 is 14 residues. CDR3 in amino acids: CATMDAGGTQPQHF. The CDR3 DNA is TGTGCCACCATGGATGCAGGGGGCACTCAGCCCCAGCATTTT.

This chain links TRBV29-1 with TRBJ2-1; TRBD1 agrees at 7 bases. The CDR3 spans 12 residues. Germline V gives CDR1 SQVTM, CDR2 ANQGSEA. V dropped 4 bases and J dropped 5; count of bases not matched to a gene: 2. The CDR3 reads CSVGQGNNEQFF. Here the CDR3 DNA reads TGCAGCGTTGGACAGGGAAACAATGAGCAGTTCTTC.

The chain is built from TRBV19 and TRBJ2-6; 12 bases fit TRBD1. The CDR3 is 18 residues long. The germline gives CDR1 LNHDA, CDR2 SQIVND (reference sequence). The ends lost 3 bases at V and 2 bases at J; junction bases unmatched: 5. CDR3: CASSMEGTGGAGANVLTF. In DNA, the CDR3 is TGTGCCAGTAGTATGGAGGGGACAGGGGGCGCTGGGGCCAACGTCCTGACTTTC.

V gene TRBV4-2 combines with J gene TRBJ2-4; TRBD1 agrees at 10 bases. There are 15 residues in the CDR3. Germline CDR1 reads LGHNA; CDR2 reads YNFKEQ. Trimming took 1 base from V and 7 from J; bases not matched to a gene: 4. CDR3 region: CASSQGTGQGNIQYF. The CDR3 DNA reads as TGTGCCAGCAGCCAAGGGACGGGACAGGGGAACATTCAGTACTTC.

This chain joins TRBV29-1 and TRBJ2-3; no clear D. The germline V gene has CDR1 SQVTM and CDR2 ANQGSEA. Trimming took 4 bases from V and 3 from J, leaving 5 bases between them. This CDR3 has 11 residues. The CDR3 sequence is CSVVVTDTQYF. CDR3 sequence (DNA): TGCAGCGTTGTAGTGACAGATACGCAGTATTTT.

This clone was seen just once. This chain joins TRBV27 and TRBJ2-1; perhaps TRBD2 as D (5 bases). Per the germline V gene, CDR1 is MNHEY and CDR2 is SMNVEV (reference sequence). V was shortened by 5 bases and J by 5 bases, with 13 bases between the two germline ends. This CDR3 is built from 14 residues. CDR3 nucleotides: TGTGCCAGCAGTCCCAGGACCGGGGACAATGAGCAGTTCTTC. This sequence encodes CASSPRTGDNEQFF.

The chain links TRBV18 to TRBJ2-2, with D perhaps matching TRBD2 (6 bases). Germline assignment: CDR1 KGHSH and CDR2 LQKENI. The V end lost 2 bases, the J end lost 2 bases, and 18 bases lay between the germline ends. The CDR3 has 18 amino acids. CDR3 in DNA: TGTGCCAGCTCACCAATTCGGGGGTCGTTGCCAAACACCGGGGAGCTGTTTTTT. Translation gives CASSPIRGSLPNTGELFF. The whole variable domain, remainder taken from reference TRBV18 and TRBJ2-2, is NAGVMQNPRHLVRRRGQEARLRCSPMKGHSHVYWYRQLPEEGLKFMVYLQKENIIDESGMPKERFSAEFPKEGPSILRIQQVVRGDSAAYFCASSPIRGSLPNTGELFFGEGSRLTVL.

This clone has just one count. The rearrangement joins TRBV6-2 or TRBV6-3 to TRBJ2-7, with D unresolved. From germline, CDR1 is MNHEY and CDR2 SVGEGT. With 4 bases removed from V and 5 bases from J, the gap between germline ends came to 15 bases. CDR3 length: 14 amino acids. The CDR3 protein is CASSFQTRVNEQYF. The CDR3 DNA sequence: TGTGCCAGCAGTTTCCAAACTCGGGTGAACGAGCAGTACTTC.

The V gene is TRBV7-3, the J gene TRBJ1-2; 7 bases line up with TRBD1. The CDR3 loop spans 13 amino acids. V lost 5 bases and J lost 4; bases outside the gene matches: 4. Germline V gives CDR1 SGHTA, CDR2 FQGTGA. CDR3 sequence (DNA): TGTGCCAGCAGCCCAGCAGGGGGCTATGGCTACACCTTC. Translated: CASSPAGGYGYTF. The full variable domain, with the rest looked up from reference TRBV7-3 and TRBJ1-2, is GAGVSQTPSNKVTEKGKYVELRCDPISGHTALYWYRQSLGQGPEFLIYFQGTGAADDSGLPNDRFFAVRPEGSVSTLKIQRTERGDSAVYLCASSPAGGYGYTFGSGTRLTVV.

The chain links TRBV6-4 to TRBJ2-1; 12 bases agree with TRBD2. V lost 10 bases and J lost 8; bases outside the gene matches: 15. Germline V gives CDR1 MRHNA, CDR2 SNTAGT. The CDR3 loop spans 16 amino acids. As DNA, the CDR3 is TGTGCCACGAATCCCTCCGGACTAGCGGGATTTGATGAGCAGTTCTTC. It yields the protein CATNPSGLAGFDEQFF.

The chain employs TRBV7-2 and TRBJ1-4, with D tentatively TRBD1 (5 bases). This CDR3 comprises 13 residues. Germline CDR1 and CDR2: SGHTA and FQGNSA. Trimming took off 7 bases at V and 10 bases at J, with 16 bases between the two ends. The CDR3 is CASTSGIGGKLFF. Here the CDR3 DNA reads TGTGCCAGCACTTCAGGGATAGGTGGAAAACTGTTTTTT. The full variable domain, rest sourced from reference TRBV7-2 and TRBJ1-4, is GAGVSQSPSNKVTEKGKDVELRCDPISGHTALYWYRQSLGQGLEFLIYFQGNSAPDKSGLPSDRFSAERTGGSVSTLTIQRTQQEDSAVYLCASTSGIGGKLFFGSGTQLSVL.

The gene calls are TRBV7-2 and TRBJ2-1; 7 nucleotides line up with TRBD2. Germline V gene sequence: CDR1 SGHTA, CDR2 FQGNSA. V was clipped by 4 bases and J by 8 bases; unmatched bases: 5. This CDR3 spans 13 amino acids. The CDR3 region is CASSYGGLDEQFF. The DNA of the CDR3 is TGTGCCAGCAGCTACGGGGGGTTGGATGAGCAGTTCTTC.

The V call is TRBV6-2 or TRBV6-3, the J call TRBJ2-7; D possibly corresponds to TRBD2 (6 bases). Germline V gene data show CDR1 as MNHEY and CDR2 as SVGEGT. CDR3 length equals 16 residues. V dropped 2 bases and J dropped 3 bases, with 17 bases sitting between them. The CDR3 here is CASSYPRGSGYYEQYF. Here the CDR3 DNA reads TGTGCCAGCAGTTACCCCCGGGGTAGCGGATACTACGAGCAGTACTTC.

This CDR3 is CASSPRLVGAQYF. CDR3 DNA: TGTGCCAGTAGTCCCAGGCTTGTAGGGGCGCAGTATTTT. The V gene is TRBV19, the J gene TRBJ2-3, with D possibly TRBD1 on 5 matching bases. Germline CDR1 and CDR2: LNHDA and SQIVND (reference sequence). The CDR3 has 13 residues. Trimming removed 5 bases from V and 10 bases from J, with 16 bases in between.

This chain connects TRBV3-1 (or the pseudogene TRBV3-2) to TRBJ2-7; 9 bases fit TRBD1. The CDR3 spans 13 residues. The germline V gene encodes CDR1 LGHDT and CDR2 YNNKEL (reference sequence). Trimming removed 5 bases from V and 5 bases from J; junction bases left unmatched: 4. The CDR3 here is CASSDRDRDEQYF. The CDR3 region has the DNA TGTGCCAGCAGCGACCGGGACAGGGACGAGCAGTACTTC.

In this sample, this clone turned up once. Its ends do not fully match the called genes, so a read error is possible. The J gene is TRBJ2-3, the V gene TRBV7-9, with a tentative D call TRBD1 (5 bases). The CDR3 totals 13 residues. Germline loops: CDR1 SEHNR, CDR2 FQNEAQ (reference sequence). The CDR3 DNA sequence: TGTGCCAGCAGTTCCGACAGCACCGATACGCAGTATTTT. It encodes CASSSDSTDTQYF.

CDR3 bases: TGTGCCAGCAGGCCCACCCCCGCAACTAATGAAAAACTGTTTTTT. Its translation: CASRPTPATNEKLFF. V is TRBV6-5 and J is TRBJ1-4; no definite D call. CDR3 size: 15 residues. Trimming removed 6 bases at V and 0 bases at J, with 11 bases between. Germline V gene lookup returns CDR1 MNHEY and CDR2 SVGAGI.

V is TRBV29-1 and J is TRBJ1-3; TRBD1 might be the D (6 bases). The V gene lost 6 bases and the J gene lost 4 bases, with 10 bases spanning the gap. CDR1 is SQVTM and CDR2 is ANQGSEA in the germline V gene. The CDR3 has 12 amino acids. The CDR3 here is CSVSTGGNTIYF. The CDR3 region has the DNA TGCAGCGTCTCAACAGGGGGAAACACCATATATTTT.

V gene TRBV5-6 combines with J gene TRBJ1-2; tentatively, D is TRBD1 (5 bases). The germline V gene has CDR1 SGHDT and CDR2 YYEEEE. Trimming took off 4 bases at V and 8 bases at J, with 15 bases between the two ends. The CDR3 spans 13 residues. CDR3 region: CASSLNYAGGYTF. As DNA, the CDR3 is TGTGCCAGCAGCCTGAACTACGCAGGGGGCTACACCTTC.

The rearrangement links TRBV4-1 to TRBJ1-2; 9 bases match TRBD1. Trimming cost V 1 base and J 3 bases; bases outside gene matches: 18. CDR3 length equals 20 residues. The germline V gene encodes CDR1 MGHRA and CDR2 YSYEKL. CDR3 sequence (DNA): TGCGCCAGCAGCCAAGTCCCCACCGGGACAGGGTACTACTCGTACTATGGCTACACCTTC. This encodes CASSQVPTGTGYYSYYGYTF.

This chain joins TRBV7-2 and TRBJ1-6, with D possibly matching TRBD1 (5 bases). The germline gives CDR1 SGHTA, CDR2 FQGNSA. Trimming took 4 bases from V and 8 from J, leaving 15 bases between them. The CDR3 is made up of 15 amino acids. In DNA form, the CDR3 reads TGTGCCAGCAGCTCGTACGAGCTGGGGCATTCACCCCTCCACTTT. Protein: CASSSYELGHSPLHF.

The genes are TRBV10-1 and TRBJ1-6; D ambiguous. The CDR3 runs to 14 residues. With 0 bases removed from V and 10 bases from J, the gap between germline ends came to 10 bases. Germline CDR1 and CDR2: WNHNN and SYGVQD (reference sequence). The DNA of the CDR3 is TGCGCCAGCAGTGAGTCGAAAGGAGCCTCACCCCTCCACTTT. Translated: CASSESKGASPLHF.

The chain carries TRBV6-5 and TRBJ1-3, with 7 bases lining up with TRBD1. Germline CDR1 is MNHEY and CDR2 is SVGAGI. This CDR3 is built from 16 residues. V gave up 4 bases and J gave up 0 bases; unmatched junction bases: 6. The CDR3 region is CASSSYRGYSGNTIYF. As DNA, the CDR3 is TGTGCCAGCAGTTCCTACAGGGGATACTCTGGAAACACCATATATTTT.

This chain connects TRBV2 to TRBJ2-3; D assignment may be TRBD1 or TRBD2 (5 bases each). Germline assignment: CDR1 SNHLY and CDR2 FYNNEI. The CDR3 sequence is 14 residues long. The V and J ends lost 6 bases and 3 bases respectively, with 13 bases between them. The CDR3 here is CASRGDEMTDTQYF. In DNA, the CDR3 is TGTGCCAGCAGGGGGGACGAAATGACAGATACGCAGTATTTT.

This chain joins TRBV10-2 and TRBJ2-2; no definite D call. The V end was cut by 0 bases, the J end by 5 bases, with 4 bases between. This CDR3 has 13 residues. Germline lookup yields CDR1 WSHSY and CDR2 SAAADI. CDR3 bases: TGCGCCAGCAGTGAGTCTCGGACCGGGGAGCTGTTTTTT. It specifies CASSESRTGELFF.

This chain links TRBV2 with TRBJ2-2; 9 positions match TRBD1. CDR3 length: 16 residues. Germline CDR1 SNHLY, CDR2 FYNNEI. The V segment lost 4 bases and the J segment 4 bases; nucleotides outside the gene matches: 7. This CDR3 is CASSVPRTGVTGELFF. The CDR3 bases are TGTGCCAGCAGTGTGCCCCGGACAGGGGTCACCGGGGAGCTGTTTTTT.

The V gene is TRBV7-8, the J gene TRBJ1-2, with a possible D match to TRBD1 (6 bases). CDR3 size: 15 residues. V was pared by 0 bases and J by 8 bases, with 16 bases between. Germline V gene sequence: CDR1 SGHVS, CDR2 FQNEAQ. CDR3 nucleotides: TGTGCCAGCAGCTTAGCTGGGCAGGGGAAGAAGGGCTACACCTTC. Translation gives CASSLAGQGKKGYTF. Based on the CDR3 plus reference TRBV7-8 and TRBJ1-2, the full variable domain is GAGVSQSPRYKVAKRGQDVALRCDPISGHVSLFWYQQALGQGPEFLTYFQNEAQLDKSGLPSDRFFAERPEGSVSTLKIQRTQQEDSAVYLCASSLAGQGKKGYTFGSGTRLTVV.

This chain uses TRBV2 with TRBJ2-7; unclear D gene. This CDR3 region has 14 residues. Trimming shortened V by 4 bases and J by 2 bases, and 12 bases separated the two germline ends. The germline V gene encodes CDR1 SNHLY and CDR2 FYNNEI. The CDR3 spells CASSGDLPPYEQYF. The DNA for the CDR3 is TGTGCCAGCAGTGGAGATCTTCCTCCCTACGAGCAGTACTTC.